The clone carrying this TCR beta chain was counted between two and nine times. Produced via immunoSEQ multiplex PCR; TCRdb's table is partial and in-frame only. This table holds around 60,000 clones, about 80% found once. This sample is part of a study of blood T cell repertoires in COVID-19. At the level of the study: Spain, Italy and the United States supplied samples that represented acute and convalescent COVID-19.

The CDR3 length is 15 residues. The germline V gene encodes CDR1 KGHDR and CDR2 SFDVKD. V lost 0 bases and J 6 bases, leaving 11 bases between the germline ends. The TCR comes from a man older than 75 with active or convalescent COVID-19. The V call is TRBV24-1, the J call TRBJ2-4; possibly TRBD2 for D (5 bases). Sequenced: peripheral blood. The CDR3 is CATSDLPSLVNIQYF. CDR3 nucleotides: TGTGCCACCAGTGATTTGCCTAGCTTAGTAAACATTCAGTACTTC.